The sequence of this TCR beta chain was determined in a study of cytomegalovirus exposure and HLA in healthy donors. Study findings and constraints: Across all donors, roughly uniform sequencing depth was an assumption of the presence/absence analyses. Some TCR beta chains (more than 150 of them) were listed as cytomegalovirus-associated.

60 Vbeta and 13 Jbeta primers were used in PCR. Sequencing was performed with immunoSEQ multiplex PCR; in TCRdb, only in-frame clones are kept and a portion is missing. This sample has approximately 120,000 clones, with 70% to 80% found just once. Details on this clone: The antigen is undetermined. A single base is all that separates this from a far larger clone, so a read error is likely.

Per germline, CDR1 MGHRA and CDR2 YSYEKL. This CDR3 region has 15 residues. V lost 0 bases to trimming and J lost 4 bases; unmatched junction nucleotides: 6. The chain employs TRBV4-1 and TRBJ2-7; 7 nucleotides match TRBD2. The sequencing sample was made of PBMCs. This TCR was recovered from a man in his thirties or forties in good health and CMV-seronegative. The CDR3: CASSQEGGTAYEQYF. Written as DNA, the CDR3 is TGCGCCAGCAGCCAAGAGGGGGGGACCGCTTACGAGCAGTACTTC.